This T cell receptor (beta chain) was sequenced in a study of T cells in Graves' hyperthyroidism and ophthalmopathy. V was cut by 7 bases and J by 2 bases, with 15 bases left in between. The germline V gene encodes CDR1 MNHNS and CDR2 SASEGT. The CDR3 spans 14 residues. The source material, RNA transcripts, was used to amplify TCR beta CDR3 regions. When the TCR CDR3 underwent first-round RT-PCR, the HTBI primer set was used. TCRdb re-called the multiplex PCR reads with MiXCR, one entry per CDR3 protein. The top ten clones hold around 3.5% of a sample with about 600,000 distinct CDR3 sequences, approximately 15% of them seen once. Ophthalmopathy patients had Clinical Activity Score at least 3, NOSPECS grade at least 4, duration under 3 months. About 9.4 ml fresh peripheral blood yielded the PBMCs. About this clonotype: Its cognate antigen is unknown. A much larger clone is a single base away; this may be a read error.

Findings of the study overall: Blood held most thyroid clonotypes expanded above 0.001 frequency.

The chain is built from TRBV6-1 and TRBJ2-7; D not resolved. Sequenced: blood. This clonotype originated in a woman in her 40s with Graves' ophthalmopathy. CDR3 loop: CASIGSFPPYEQYF. CDR3 DNA sequence: TGTGCCAGCATCGGCAGCTTCCCTCCCTACGAGCAGTACTTC.